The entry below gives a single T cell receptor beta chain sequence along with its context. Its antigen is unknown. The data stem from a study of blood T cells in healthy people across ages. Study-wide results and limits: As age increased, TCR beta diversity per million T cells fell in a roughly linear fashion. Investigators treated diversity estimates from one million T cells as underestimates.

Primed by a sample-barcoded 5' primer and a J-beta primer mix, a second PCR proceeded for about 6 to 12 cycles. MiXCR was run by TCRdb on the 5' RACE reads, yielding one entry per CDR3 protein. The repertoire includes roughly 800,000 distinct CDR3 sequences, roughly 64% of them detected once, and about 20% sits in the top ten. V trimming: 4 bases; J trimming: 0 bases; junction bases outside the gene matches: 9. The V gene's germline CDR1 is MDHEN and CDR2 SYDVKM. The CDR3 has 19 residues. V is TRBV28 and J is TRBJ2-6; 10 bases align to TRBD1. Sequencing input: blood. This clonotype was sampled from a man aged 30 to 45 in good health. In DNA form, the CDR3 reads TGTGCCAGCAGTTCTCCTGGGACAGGGGTCTTCTCTGGGGCCAACGTCCTGACTTTC. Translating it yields CASSSPGTGVFSGANVLTF.